This TCR beta chain was retrieved from a study of T-cell reconstitution after alpha-beta-depleted transplantation in children listed by TCRdb under 2016. Background on the whole study: T-cell immune reconstitution after TCRalphabeta/CD19-depleted allogeneic hematopoietic cell transplantation in children was quantitatively tracked in the study by means of TCR repertoire profiling. What the authors observed across the whole study: About two months after transplant, the apparently early recovery of alphabetaT-cell counts reportedly depended on just several hundred clones that had expanded rapidly and came from non-depleted graft cells. The frequencies of hyperexpanded clones fell over the following months, and after one year, T-cell counts and TCRbeta diversity were mostly attributed to newly produced T cells. In some patients, the high TCRbeta diversity seen at day 60 was put down to recipient T cells and intrathymic progenitors that had survived conditioning.

The sample's treatment or condition, from its label and the paper: allogeneic hematopoietic cell transplantation with graft depleted of TCRalphabeta T cells and CD19 B cells. Transplant recipients were children who received TCRalphabeta/CD19-depleted allogeneic hematopoietic cell grafts. This clonotype was observed a handful of times. Its antigen is not yet known. Per-base quality was not reported, and no clone a single base away is much larger than it. Library preparation employed PCR. Instrument used: Illumina HiSeq 2500. To normalize quantification of the TCRbeta repertoire, the TCR libraries were built with molecular barcoding that relied on unique molecular identifiers. The public reads were reanalyzed by TCRdb: fastp trimming at Q25, MiXCR alignment, in-frame beta chains only. Identical CDR3 protein sequences are pooled into one entry, listed with their most common genes and DNA. The sample table records nearly 350,000 distinct CDR3 sequences; about 17% of these occur just once. The biggest ten clones account for around 38% of the sample.

The origin of this receptor is a male patient aged 2-15 years who had a stem cell transplant for acute lymphoblastic leukemia, so the T cells may come from the graft donor. The sample consisted of PBMCs, mostly from graft donor cells, taken 360 days after TCRalphabeta/CD19-depleted stem cell transplant.

The CDR3 amino acid sequence is: CASSQLRGSGWNEQFF. The nucleotides are TGCGCCAGCAGCCAACTACGCGGGAGCGGGTGGAATGAGCAGTTCTTC. The sequence is built from TRBV4-1 and TRBJ2-1, and TRBD2 matches 7 of the central bases. Ends trimmed: V by 2 bases, J by 7 bases; bases unmatched to a gene: 11. The cysteine opens and the phenylalanine closes a CDR3 of 16 amino acids. Only the CDR3 DNA stays, 48 bases, in frame from base 1. CDR1 and CDR2, looked up from the germline V gene, are MGHRA and YSYEKL.